This TCR beta chain was captured in a study of CD8 T cells in ankylosing spondylitis. Study-level findings and limits: A TCR beta motif of about eight highly homologous variants appeared characteristic of ankylosing spondylitis blood.

CDR1 and CDR2 from the germline V gene are MNHEY and SMNVEV (reference sequence). The CDR3 totals 15 residues. The V gene end was trimmed by 3 bases and the J gene end by 3 bases; junction bases not matched to a gene: 5. TCRdb itself ran the 5' RACE reads through MiXCR, one entry per CDR3 protein. In the table there are more than 600,000 distinct CDR3 sequences, under 20% of which are singletons. This clonotype was seen a handful of times. What it binds is unknown. V is TRBV27 and J is TRBJ1-2, with TRBD1 identical over 9 bases. The TCR originated in a male donor with ankylosing spondylitis. The sample comprised blood, either unsorted or a sorted T cell fraction (not recorded which). CDR3 DNA: TGTGCCAGCAGTTTCGGACAGGGGTATTACTATGGCTACACCTTC. Residues: CASSFGQGYYYGYTF.